This TCR beta chain was sequenced during a study of shared clonotypes between healthy human individuals. Measured with immunoSEQ multiplex PCR; TCRdb has only the in-frame clones, and not every one. Among roughly 1,500,000 clones, approximately 98% were seen once, and the ten largest hold about 0.45%. Germline V gene data show CDR1 as MNHNY and CDR2 as SVGAGI (reference sequence). The length of the CDR3 is 15 residues. The V and J ends lost 6 bases and 2 bases, in that order; junction bases with no gene match: 7. Both subsets, CD45RA+ naive and CD45RA-negative memory, were split from the CD4+ cells. The sequencing input was naive CD4+ T cells sorted from blood. Described subset: CD45RA+ positively selected. The sequence derives from a man aged 30-40 years in good health. This chain uses TRBV6-6 with TRBJ2-1, with 7 bases matching TRBD1. CDR3 loop: CASRINRGTYNEQFF. The CDR3 region has the DNA TGTGCCAGCAGGATTAACAGGGGTACCTACAATGAGCAGTTCTTC.